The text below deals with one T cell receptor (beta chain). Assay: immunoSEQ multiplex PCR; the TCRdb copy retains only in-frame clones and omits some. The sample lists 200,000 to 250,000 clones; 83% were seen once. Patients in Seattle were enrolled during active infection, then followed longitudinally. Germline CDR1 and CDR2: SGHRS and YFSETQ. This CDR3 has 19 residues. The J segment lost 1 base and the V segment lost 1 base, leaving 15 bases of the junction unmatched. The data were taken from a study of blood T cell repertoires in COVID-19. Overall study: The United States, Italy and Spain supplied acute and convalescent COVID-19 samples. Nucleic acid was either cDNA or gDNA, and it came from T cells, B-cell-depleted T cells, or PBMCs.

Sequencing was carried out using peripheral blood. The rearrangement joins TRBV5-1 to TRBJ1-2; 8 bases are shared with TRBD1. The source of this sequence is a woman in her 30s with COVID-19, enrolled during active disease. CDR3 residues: CASSLYRSDRAEFNYGYTF. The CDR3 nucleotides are TGCGCCAGCAGCTTGTATCGGTCGGACAGGGCGGAATTTAACTATGGCTACACCTTC.